The entry below describes one T cell receptor (beta chain). No antigen is known for it. Base qualities are not recorded, but no much larger clone differs from it by a single base. The immunoSEQ Assay was used to sequence TCRbeta CDR3 regions. After extraction, genomic DNA underwent amplification by bias-controlled multiplex PCR, followed by high-throughput sequencing. The paper's data handling went like this. To quantify the absolute abundance of every unique TCRbeta CDR3 region, sequences were collapsed and filtered. Usable DNA was measured by amplifying reference genes present in all nucleated cells, and TCRbeta template counts were normalized to that usable DNA to estimate T cell fraction. Repertoire TCRs were annotated as SARS-CoV-2-specific by exact matching of V gene, CDR3 amino acid sequence and J gene to a known reactive TCR set. The reference SARS-CoV-2 TCR set was derived from MIRA and filtered for enrichment in COVID-19-positive ImmuneCODE repertoires, a step that removed public or cross-reactive TCRs. Drawing on the MIRA antigens, annotated TCRs were analysed further at the level of specific ORF or position within ORF. Breadth was defined as the number of annotated unique rearrangements divided by the total number of unique productive rearrangements, and depth was defined as the summed frequency of the annotated unique rearrangements. TCR breadth was compared between groups using two-sided Wilcoxon rank-sum tests. Held by TCRdb, this immuneACCESS table contains in-frame sequences only and omits some clones. Under half of the omission traces to an unresolved V gene where checked; the cause of the rest is unknown. The DNA was the basis for D and trimming; V, J and clone size are from that table. Counted in this sample were about 140,000 clones; about nine tenths of them appeared once. The ten largest clones capture 5% of the sample.

This sample is drawn from a study of Ad26.COV2.S vaccination and SARS-CoV-2 variants (dated by TCRdb to the early 2020s). In terms of the full investigation: TCRbeta repertoire sequencing served as the tool for gauging how specific and how broad the SARS-CoV-2-reactive T cell receptors were following Ad26.COV2.S vaccination. A total of 32 samples were included in the TCR-sequenced set, comprising some 20 Ad26.COV2.S vaccine recipients, 5 placebo recipients and 8 SARS-CoV-2 convalescent individuals. Study-wide findings and limitations: Non-spike TCR breadth was comparable between vaccine and placebo recipients, consistent with the vaccine containing only spike. Substantial breadth of spike-specific CD8+ and CD4+ T cell responses was reported after vaccination. Higher spike-specific TCR breadth was observed in Ad26.COV2.S recipients than in placebo recipients (P = 0.0014). The authors noted that the TCR breadth and depth analyses may have underestimated total T cell responses.

V lost 5 bases and J lost 5 bases; the stretch between them is 17 bases long. Including cysteine and phenylalanine, the CDR3 has 15 amino acids. Only the CDR3 part of the read is kept: 45 bases, read in frame from the first base. From the germline V gene, CDR1 is SGHRS and CDR2 is YFSETQ. Per the publication, the time point label means: individuals recovered from natural SARS-CoV-2 infection. This sequence was found in a human donor who had recovered from COVID-19. In this chain, TRBV5-1 is recombined with TRBJ2-1; the D gene could be TRBD1 or TRBD2, each one agreeing over 5 bases. The source material was peripheral blood, sampled after recovery from COVID-19. For the CDR3, the sequence is CASRWGPGSNNEQFF. The nucleotide sequence reads TGCGCCAGCAGATGGGGACCGGGATCAAACAATGAGCAGTTCTTC. When the CDR3 is completed using the reference TRBV5-1 and TRBJ2-1 genes on either side, the full variable domain is KAGVTQTPRYLIKTRGQQVTLSCSPISGHRSVSWYQQTPGQGLQFLFEYFSETQRNKGNFPGRFSGRQFSNSRSEMNVSTLELGDSALYLCASRWGPGSNNEQFFGPGTRLTVL.